This T cell receptor beta chain derives from a study of response to subunit inactivated influenza vaccine. MiXCR, run by TCRdb on the RT-PCR reads, gives a single entry per CDR3 protein. The sample carries about 780,000 distinct CDR3 sequences, about a fifth recorded once. This CDR3 is 20 amino acids long. The V gene's germline CDR1 is SGHAT and CDR2 FQDESV (reference sequence). The V and J ends lost 1 base and 0 bases respectively, with 22 bases between them. This specimen was PBMCs from blood, taken 4 to 6 days after vaccination. V gene TRBV11-1 combines with J gene TRBJ2-1; D is perhaps TRBD2 (6 bases). The sequence came from a man aged 45-65 years who received an inactivated influenza vaccine. The CDR3 DNA follows: TGTGCCAGCAGCTTAGAGGGGATGCGGGTAGCGGAGAGCTCCTACAATGAGCAGTTCTTC. Residues: CASSLEGMRVAESSYNEQFF.